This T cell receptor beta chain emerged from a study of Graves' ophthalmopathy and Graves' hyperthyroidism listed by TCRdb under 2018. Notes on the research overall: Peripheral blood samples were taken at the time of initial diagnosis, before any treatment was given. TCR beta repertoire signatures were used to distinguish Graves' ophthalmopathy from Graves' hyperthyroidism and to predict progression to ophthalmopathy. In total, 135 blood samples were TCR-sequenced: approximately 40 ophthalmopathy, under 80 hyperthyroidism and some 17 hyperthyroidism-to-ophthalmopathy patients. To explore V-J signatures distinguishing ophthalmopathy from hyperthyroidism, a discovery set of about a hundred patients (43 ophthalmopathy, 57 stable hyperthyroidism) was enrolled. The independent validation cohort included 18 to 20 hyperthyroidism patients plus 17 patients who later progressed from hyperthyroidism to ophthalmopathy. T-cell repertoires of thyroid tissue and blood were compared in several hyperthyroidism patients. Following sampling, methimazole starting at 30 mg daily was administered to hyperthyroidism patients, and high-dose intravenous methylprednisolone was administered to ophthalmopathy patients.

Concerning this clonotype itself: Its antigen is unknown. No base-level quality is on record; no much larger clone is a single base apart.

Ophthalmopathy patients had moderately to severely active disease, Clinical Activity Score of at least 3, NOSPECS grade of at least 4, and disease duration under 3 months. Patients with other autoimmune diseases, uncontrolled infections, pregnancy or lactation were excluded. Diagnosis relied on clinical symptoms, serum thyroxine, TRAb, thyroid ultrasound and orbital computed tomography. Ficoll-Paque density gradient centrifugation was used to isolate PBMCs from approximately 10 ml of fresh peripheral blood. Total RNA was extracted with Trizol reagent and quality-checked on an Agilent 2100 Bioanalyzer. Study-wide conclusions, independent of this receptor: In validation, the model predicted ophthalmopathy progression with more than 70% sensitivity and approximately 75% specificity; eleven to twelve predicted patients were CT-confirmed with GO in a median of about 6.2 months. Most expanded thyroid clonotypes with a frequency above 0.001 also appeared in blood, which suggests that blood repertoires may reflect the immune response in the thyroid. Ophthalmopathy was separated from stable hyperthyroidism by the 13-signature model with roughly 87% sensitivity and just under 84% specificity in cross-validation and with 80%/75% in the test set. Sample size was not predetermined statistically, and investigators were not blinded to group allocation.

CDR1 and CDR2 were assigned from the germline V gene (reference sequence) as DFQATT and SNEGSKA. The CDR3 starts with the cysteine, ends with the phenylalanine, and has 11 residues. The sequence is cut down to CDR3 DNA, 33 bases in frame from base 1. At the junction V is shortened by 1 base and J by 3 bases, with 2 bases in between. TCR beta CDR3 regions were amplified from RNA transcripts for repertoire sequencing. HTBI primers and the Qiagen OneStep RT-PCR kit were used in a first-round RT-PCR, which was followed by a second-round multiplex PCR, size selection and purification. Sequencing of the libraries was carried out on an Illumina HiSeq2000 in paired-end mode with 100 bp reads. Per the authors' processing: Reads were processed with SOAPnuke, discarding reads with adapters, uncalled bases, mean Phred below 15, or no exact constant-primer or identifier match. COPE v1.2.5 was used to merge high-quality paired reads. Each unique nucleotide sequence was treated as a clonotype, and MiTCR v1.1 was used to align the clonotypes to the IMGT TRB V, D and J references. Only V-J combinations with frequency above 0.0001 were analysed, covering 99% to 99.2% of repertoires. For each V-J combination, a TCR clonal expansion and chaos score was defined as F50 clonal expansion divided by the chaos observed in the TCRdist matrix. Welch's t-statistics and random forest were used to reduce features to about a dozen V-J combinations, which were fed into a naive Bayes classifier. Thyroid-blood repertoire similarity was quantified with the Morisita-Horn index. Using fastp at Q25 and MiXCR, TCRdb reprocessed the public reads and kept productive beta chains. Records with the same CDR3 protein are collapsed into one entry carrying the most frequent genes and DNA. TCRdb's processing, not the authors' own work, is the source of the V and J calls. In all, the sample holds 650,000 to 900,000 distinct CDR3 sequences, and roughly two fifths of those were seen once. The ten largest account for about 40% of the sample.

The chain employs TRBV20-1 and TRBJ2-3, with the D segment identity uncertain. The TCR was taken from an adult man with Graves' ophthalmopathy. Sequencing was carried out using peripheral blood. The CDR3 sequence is CSARGTDTQYF. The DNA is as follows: TGCAGTGCTAGAGGGACAGATACGCAGTATTTT.